The sample holds a few counts of the clone carrying this T cell receptor (beta chain). Its antigen is as yet unknown. One junction end does not reproduce the germline sequence, and a read error may be involved. Each CDR3 protein gets one entry after TCRdb re-called the RT-PCR reads with MiXCR. The data hold fewer than 700,000 distinct CDR3 sequences, with under 15% observed a single time. The data derive from a study of response to subunit inactivated influenza vaccine. Germline CDR1 reads SGHRS; CDR2 reads YFSETQ. The CDR3 runs to 16 residues. The study, taken as a whole, reports: Few new T cells, the authors suggested, are recruited by each seasonal influenza vaccination.

The input for sequencing was PBMCs from blood, taken roughly 48 days after vaccination. This chain links TRBV5-1 with TRBJ2-1; D is possibly TRBD1 or TRBD2 (5 bases each). The clonotype originates from a man in his fifties or sixties who received an inactivated influenza vaccine. CDR3 in DNA: TGCGCCAGCAGTTTGGAAGAGGGGTGGATTGGGAATGAGCAGTTCTTC. Translating gives CASSLEEGWIGNEQFF.